This T cell receptor beta chain was documented in a study of control samples from healthy donors and cancer patients. Sequenced by immunoSEQ multiplex PCR; TCRdb stores in-frame clones only, minus some. The data show tens of thousands of clones, approximately 90% seen once. Germline V gene lookup returns CDR1 SGHTA and CDR2 FQGTGA. The CDR3 is 17 amino acids. Losses at the gene ends were 6 bases for V and 6 bases for J; bases not matched to a gene: 13. The chain links TRBV7-3 to TRBJ2-7; 14 nucleotides match TRBD2. The material sequenced was PBMCs. This clonotype originated in a woman aged 40 to 50 with head and neck cancer. For the CDR3, the DNA is TGTGCCAGCAGTAAGACTAGCGGGAGGGCCCCCTCATCCGAGCAGTACTTC. Translating it yields CASSKTSGRAPSSEQYF.